A selection of T cell receptor beta chains follows, all from one sample in a study of spatial heterogeneity in lung cancer. A single record per CDR3 protein comes from TCRdb applying MiXCR to the 5' RACE reads. The sample has approximately 50,000 distinct CDR3 sequences; roughly 8.1% are singletons. The sequenced sample was PBMCs, obtained at follow-up. The receptors stem from a female donor with early-stage non-small cell lung cancer. CDR3s include the opening cysteine and the closing phenylalanine or tryptophan. The order of the fields is CDR3 protein, CDR3 DNA, clone size, D gene, V gene, J gene. D genes are given only for firm matches. Expanded clones are given a class, and other clones once, few, many or no size at all.

CDR3aa: CASSFRNTGVGEYF
CDR3nt: TGTGCCAGCAGCTTCCGGAACACCGGAGTGGGAGAGTACTTC
abundance: many
d_gene: NA
v_gene: TRBV5-6
j_gene: TRBJ2-7

CDR3aa: CSARPARGGSEKLFF
CDR3nt: TGCAGTGCTAGACCCGCCCGGGGGGGGAGCGAAAAACTGTTTTTT
abundance: many
d_gene: NA
v_gene: TRBV20-1
j_gene: TRBJ1-4

CDR3aa: CASSRPGTPSYEQYF
CDR3nt: TGCGCCAGCAGCCGTCCGGGGACACCTTCCTACGAGCAGTACTTC
abundance: many
d_gene: NA
v_gene: TRBV5-1
j_gene: TRBJ2-7

CDR3aa: CASSLAQETQYF
CDR3nt: TGCGCCAGCAGCTTGGCCCAAGAGACCCAGTACTTC
abundance: many
d_gene: NA
v_gene: TRBV5-1
j_gene: TRBJ2-5

CDR3aa: CAISGQGPYEQYF
CDR3nt: TGTGCCATCTCTGGACAGGGCCCCTACGAGCAGTACTTC
abundance: NA
d_gene: TRBD1
v_gene: TRBV6-6
j_gene: TRBJ2-7

CDR3aa: CASSYNRNTEAFF
CDR3nt: TGTGCCAGCAGTTATAACAGGAACACTGAAGCTTTCTTT
abundance: many
d_gene: NA
v_gene: TRBV6-5
j_gene: TRBJ1-1

CDR3aa: CASSSTMGVTEAFF
CDR3nt: TGTGCCAGCAGTAGTACTATGGGGGTCACTGAAGCTTTCTTT
abundance: many
d_gene: NA
v_gene: TRBV7-2
j_gene: TRBJ1-1

CDR3aa: CASKKMGTAQYEQYF
CDR3nt: TGCGCCAGCAAGAAGATGGGGACAGCCCAATACGAGCAGTACTTC
abundance: many
d_gene: TRBD1
v_gene: TRBV5-1
j_gene: TRBJ2-7

CDR3aa: CASSFPGGDSPLHF
CDR3nt: TGTGCCAGCAGTTTCCCGGGGGGGGACTCACCCCTCCACTTT
abundance: many
d_gene: NA
v_gene: TRBV7-2
j_gene: TRBJ1-6

CDR3aa: CASSLFVSVGKLFF
CDR3nt: TGTGCCAGCAGCTTGTTCGTTTCGGTGGGAAAACTGTTTTTT
abundance: NA
d_gene: NA
v_gene: TRBV5-6
j_gene: TRBJ1-4

CDR3aa: CASSLQSGQAFF
CDR3nt: TGTGCCAGCAGCTTACAGAGCGGTCAAGCTTTCTTT
abundance: many
d_gene: NA
v_gene: TRBV7-9
j_gene: TRBJ1-1

CDR3aa: CASSSHLLGEKLFF
CDR3nt: TGTGCCAGCAGCTCCCACCTATTGGGTGAAAAACTGTTTTTT
abundance: NA
d_gene: NA
v_gene: TRBV7-8
j_gene: TRBJ1-4

CDR3aa: CSARRGTGAIGDF
CDR3nt: TGCAGTGCTAGAAGAGGGACAGGGGCCATCGGGGACTTC
abundance: few
d_gene: TRBD1
v_gene: TRBV20-1
j_gene: TRBJ2-7

CDR3aa: CASSQGRGSETQYF
CDR3nt: TGTGCCAGCAGCCAAGGCAGGGGCTCGGAGACCCAGTACTTC
abundance: NA
d_gene: NA
v_gene: TRBV3-1
j_gene: TRBJ2-5

CDR3aa: CSARQGEGRTEAFF
CDR3nt: TGCAGTGCTCGACAGGGAGAGGGGAGAACGGAAGCTTTCTTT
abundance: NA
d_gene: TRBD1
v_gene: TRBV20-1
j_gene: TRBJ1-1

CDR3aa: CASSPRQGGTGELFF
CDR3nt: TGTGCCAGCAGCCCCAGACAGGGGGGGACCGGGGAGCTGTTTTTT
abundance: many
d_gene: TRBD1
v_gene: TRBV7-7
j_gene: TRBJ2-2

CDR3aa: CASSLGGHNEKLFF
CDR3nt: TGCGCCAGCAGCTTGGGTGGTCACAATGAAAAACTGTTTTTT
abundance: many
d_gene: NA
v_gene: TRBV5-1
j_gene: TRBJ1-4

CDR3aa: CASSGDGTAFYEQYF
CDR3nt: TGCGCCAGCAGTGGGGACGGGACAGCCTTTTACGAGCAGTACTTC
abundance: many
d_gene: TRBD1
v_gene: TRBV10-1
j_gene: TRBJ2-7

CDR3aa: CASSPGTGTEKLFF
CDR3nt: TGTGCCAGCAGCCCTGGGACAGGGACTGAAAAACTGTTTTTT
abundance: many
d_gene: TRBD1
v_gene: TRBV7-8
j_gene: TRBJ1-4

CDR3aa: CASGPSLTDTQYF
CDR3nt: TGTGCTAGTGGGCCATCACTGACAGATACGCAGTATTTT
abundance: many
d_gene: NA
v_gene: TRBV12-5
j_gene: TRBJ2-3

CDR3aa: CASSRSLDTQYF
CDR3nt: TGTGCCAGCAGCCGTTCCTTGGATACGCAGTATTTT
abundance: NA
d_gene: NA
v_gene: TRBV11-2
j_gene: TRBJ2-3

CDR3aa: CASSQLRTANYGYTF
CDR3nt: TGCGCCAGCAGCCAGTTAAGGACGGCGAACTATGGCTACACCTTC
abundance: many
d_gene: NA
v_gene: TRBV4-3
j_gene: TRBJ1-2

CDR3aa: CASSQGRTDTQYF
CDR3nt: TGCGCCAGCAGCCAAGGAAGGACAGACACGCAGTATTTT
abundance: many
d_gene: NA
v_gene: TRBV4-3
j_gene: TRBJ2-3

CDR3aa: CASTIPGRGHYGYTF
CDR3nt: TGTGCCAGCACCATTCCCGGCCGGGGGCACTATGGCTACACCTTC
abundance: many
d_gene: NA
v_gene: TRBV12-3/TRBV12-4
j_gene: TRBJ1-2

CDR3aa: CASSQDWETGAREKLFF
CDR3nt: TGCGCCAGCAGCCAAGATTGGGAGACAGGGGCAAGGGAAAAACTGTTTTTT
abundance: many
d_gene: TRBD1
v_gene: TRBV4-3
j_gene: TRBJ1-4

CDR3aa: CASSLRRDSTLKDTQYF
CDR3nt: TGTGCCAGCAGTCTCCGTCGGGACAGCACTCTAAAAGATACGCAGTATTTT
abundance: many
d_gene: TRBD1
v_gene: TRBV28
j_gene: TRBJ2-3

CDR3aa: CASGTPSSYNSPLHF
CDR3nt: TGCGCCAGCGGGACGCCTAGCTCCTATAATTCACCCCTCCACTTT
abundance: NA
d_gene: NA
v_gene: TRBV5-1
j_gene: TRBJ1-6

CDR3aa: CASSTLLSSGANVLTF
CDR3nt: TGTGCCAGTAGTACTTTATTGAGCTCTGGGGCCAACGTCCTGACTTTC
abundance: many
d_gene: NA
v_gene: TRBV19
j_gene: TRBJ2-6

CDR3aa: CASSQQTSGLFF
CDR3nt: TGTGCCAGCAGCCAACAGACAAGCGGACTGTTTTTT
abundance: few
d_gene: NA
v_gene: TRBV6-2/TRBV6-3
j_gene: TRBJ1-4

CDR3aa: CASSYGQVNEKLFF
CDR3nt: TGTGCCAGCAGTTACGGACAAGTCAATGAAAAACTGTTTTTT
abundance: many
d_gene: NA
v_gene: TRBV6-2/TRBV6-3
j_gene: TRBJ1-4

CDR3aa: CASSPSGRDYNEQFF
CDR3nt: TGTGCCAGCTCACCAAGCGGACGGGACTACAATGAGCAGTTCTTC
abundance: NA
d_gene: NA
v_gene: TRBV18
j_gene: TRBJ2-1

CDR3aa: CASRAGTENTEAFF
CDR3nt: TGTGCCAGCAGGGCAGGAACGGAGAACACTGAAGCTTTCTTT
abundance: many
d_gene: NA
v_gene: TRBV6-5
j_gene: TRBJ1-1

CDR3aa: CASGLGGLTYEQYF
CDR3nt: TGTGCCAGCGGCCTCGGGGGGCTCACCTACGAGCAGTACTTC
abundance: few
d_gene: NA
v_gene: TRBV28
j_gene: TRBJ2-7

CDR3aa: CASRRGRKDEQYF
CDR3nt: TGTGCCAGCAGGCGGGGGCGCAAGGACGAGCAGTACTTC
abundance: NA
d_gene: NA
v_gene: TRBV3-1
j_gene: TRBJ2-7

CDR3aa: CSVTPAGGSYGYTF
CDR3nt: TGCAGTGTGACGCCCGCAGGGGGCAGCTATGGCTACACCTTC
abundance: NA
d_gene: TRBD1
v_gene: TRBV20-1
j_gene: TRBJ1-2

CDR3aa: CATSDLKGPLGEQYF
CDR3nt: TGTGCCACCAGTGATTTAAAGGGGCCTCTGGGGGAGCAGTACTTC
abundance: many
d_gene: NA
v_gene: TRBV24-1
j_gene: TRBJ2-7

CDR3aa: CSAAAAPRDQPQHF
CDR3nt: TGCAGTGCTGCCGCCGCCCCCCGAGATCAGCCCCAGCATTTT
abundance: few
d_gene: NA
v_gene: TRBV20-1
j_gene: TRBJ1-5

CDR3aa: CASSRDGTSSGEQYF
CDR3nt: TGTGCCAGCAGCCGAGACGGGACATCCTCTGGGGAGCAGTACTTC
abundance: many
d_gene: NA
v_gene: TRBV7-2
j_gene: TRBJ2-7

CDR3aa: CASREQLGEAFF
CDR3nt: TGTGCCAGCAGAGAACAGTTAGGTGAAGCTTTCTTT
abundance: many
d_gene: NA
v_gene: TRBV7-2
j_gene: TRBJ1-1

CDR3aa: CASSLADTARGYTF
CDR3nt: TGTGCCAGCAGCTTAGCGGACACGGCGCGAGGCTACACCTTC
abundance: few
d_gene: NA
v_gene: TRBV7-2
j_gene: TRBJ1-2

CDR3aa: CASSYYNTGELFF
CDR3nt: TGTGCCAGCAGTTATTACAACACCGGGGAGCTGTTTTTT
abundance: few
d_gene: NA
v_gene: TRBV6-2/TRBV6-3
j_gene: TRBJ2-2

CDR3aa: CSVRRDTDTQYF
CDR3nt: TGCAGCGTTAGGCGGGACACAGATACGCAGTATTTT
abundance: few
d_gene: NA
v_gene: TRBV29-1
j_gene: TRBJ2-3

CDR3aa: CASSQDSAGSSGNTIYF
CDR3nt: TGCGCCAGCAGCCAAGATTCGGCAGGTTCCTCTGGAAACACCATATATTTT
abundance: many
d_gene: NA
v_gene: TRBV4-1
j_gene: TRBJ1-3

CDR3aa: CASSGTSGGADTQYF
CDR3nt: TGTGCCAGCAGTGGGACTAGCGGGGGGGCAGATACGCAGTATTTT
abundance: many
d_gene: TRBD2
v_gene: TRBV6-1
j_gene: TRBJ2-3

CDR3aa: CASSGSGSYNEQFF
CDR3nt: TGTGCCAGCAGTGGGAGCGGGAGCTACAATGAGCAGTTCTTC
abundance: many
d_gene: TRBD2
v_gene: TRBV12-3/TRBV12-4
j_gene: TRBJ2-1